These T cell receptor beta chains were read from a single sample in a study of blood T cell repertoires in COVID-19. The protocol was immunoSEQ multiplex PCR, while the TCRdb copy is restricted to in-frame clones and leaves out a portion. This table holds some 200,000 clones, 75% to 80% found once. The sample taken for sequencing was peripheral blood. Receptor source: a woman in her forties or fifties with active or convalescent COVID-19. Both conserved end residues are part of each CDR3.

length: 12; V: TRBV7-9; CDR3: CASSPLPGELFF
length: 13; V: TRBV7-2; CDR3: CASSLGRYTEAFF
length: 15; V: TRBV6-5; CDR3: CASSLNPGHTYGYTF
length: 15; V: TRBV4-2; CDR3: CASHQTSSPNTEAFF
length: 15; V: TRBV7-7; CDR3: CASSPLTGGNTEAFF
length: 15; V: TRBV2; CDR3: CASSEQGVSGNTIYF
length: 15; V: TRBV24-1; CDR3: CATSDSRQLMGGYTF
length: 15; V: TRBV28; CDR3: CASVRTGRMNTEAFF
length: 13; V: TRBV18; CDR3: CASSPGQIYEQYF
length: 14; V: TRBV10-2; CDR3: CASRTGGLDTEAFF
length: 14; V: TRBV18; CDR3: CASSRLGSYNEQFF
length: 11; V: TRBV6-2/TRBV6-3; CDR3: CASSRTEGYTF
length: 14; V: TRBV11-2; CDR3: CASSLWTARTEAFF
length: 15; V: TRBV3-1/TRBV3-2; CDR3: CASRQHGGSNTEAFF
length: 16; V: TRBV11-2; CDR3: CASSLDAGNSGNTIYF
length: 13; V: TRBV19; CDR3: CASSQIMNTEAFF
length: 13; V: TRBV19; CDR3: CASKNRGNTEAFF